This T cell receptor beta chain was identified during a study of control samples from healthy donors and cancer patients. V lost 2 bases to trimming and J lost 8 bases, with 12 bases between them. CDR1 MNHEY and CDR2 SVGEGT come from the germline V gene. The CDR3 length is 13 residues. The repertoire was sequenced with immunoSEQ multiplex PCR; TCRdb's copy has only in-frame clones and lacks some. Here the sample spans 150,000 or so clones, roughly 93% being singletons. This TCR came from a man in his late teens or twenties in good health. Sequenced: blood. This rearrangement joins TRBV6-2 or TRBV6-3 to TRBJ1-2; D not resolved. This chain's CDR3 is CASSYVWEAGYTF. CDR3 DNA sequence: TGTGCCAGCAGTTACGTATGGGAGGCGGGCTACACCTTC.